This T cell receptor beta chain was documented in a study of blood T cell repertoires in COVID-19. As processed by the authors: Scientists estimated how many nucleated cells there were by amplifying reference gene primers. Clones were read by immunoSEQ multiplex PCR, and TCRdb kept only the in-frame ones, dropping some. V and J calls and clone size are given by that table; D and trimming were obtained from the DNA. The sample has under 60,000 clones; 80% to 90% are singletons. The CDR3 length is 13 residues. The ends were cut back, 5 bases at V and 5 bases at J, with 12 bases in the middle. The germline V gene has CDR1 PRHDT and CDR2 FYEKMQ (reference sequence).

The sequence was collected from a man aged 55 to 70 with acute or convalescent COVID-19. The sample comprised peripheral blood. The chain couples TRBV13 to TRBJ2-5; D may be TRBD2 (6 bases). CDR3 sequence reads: CASSPRGSETQYF. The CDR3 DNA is TGTGCCAGCAGCCCCCGGGGGTCGGAGACCCAGTACTTC.